This TCR beta chain is from a study of neurological immune-mediated disorders. Overall study findings and caveats: No expanded-clone CDR3 amino acid sequence recurred across subjects, suggesting private TCR-beta repertoires.

The authors made cDNA by 5'RACE with 10-nucleotide random UMIs. One entry per CDR3 protein, called by TCRdb with MiXCR from the 5' RACE reads. Of 20,000 to 30,000 distinct CDR3 sequences listed, 5.5% to 8% are singletons. This clonotype was counted ten times or more. The antigen is undetermined. The CDR3 is 12 amino acids. V gave up 3 bases and J gave up 0 bases, with 3 bases separating them. CDR1 is SGHRS and CDR2 is YFSETQ in the germline V gene. The sequencing input was PBMCs. The chain links TRBV5-1 to TRBJ2-5; the D is unclear. This receptor was identified in a woman aged 40 to 50 in good health. The CDR3 spells CASSWDQETQYF. As DNA, the CDR3 is TGCGCCAGCAGCTGGGACCAAGAGACCCAGTACTTC. Full variable domain (outside the CDR3, taken from reference TRBV5-1 and TRBJ2-5): KAGVTQTPRYLIKTRGQQVTLSCSPISGHRSVSWYQQTPGQGLQFLFEYFSETQRNKGNFPGRFSGRQFSNSRSEMNVSTLELGDSALYLCASSWDQETQYFGPGTRLLVL.